A selection of T cell receptor beta chains follows, all from one sample in a study of shared clonotypes between healthy human individuals. The repertoire was sequenced with immunoSEQ multiplex PCR; TCRdb's copy has only in-frame clones and lacks some. The table lists roughly 2,300,000 clones, just under 95% of them singletons. The specimen sequenced was naive CD4+ T cells from PBMCs. The receptors shown here come from a man in his late teens or twenties in good health. Some clones in this sample may be carry-over from other donors' samples. Both conserved end residues are trimmed from each CDR3. D genes are given only for firm matches.

v_gene: TRBV14; d_gene: .; CDR3aa: ASSHEVGYGYT
v_gene: TRBV5-1; d_gene: TRBD1; CDR3aa: ASSAEGQGYSPLH
v_gene: TRBV5-1; d_gene: TRBD2; CDR3aa: ASSTIAGGRDEQF
v_gene: TRBV19; d_gene: .; CDR3aa: ASSRRAAGDIQY
v_gene: TRBV10-3; d_gene: .; CDR3aa: AISELGGSYNEQF
v_gene: TRBV6-6; d_gene: .; CDR3aa: ASAKPDYGYT
v_gene: TRBV4-1; d_gene: .; CDR3aa: ASSLSAGLQGDNEQF
v_gene: TRBV5-8; d_gene: TRBD1; CDR3aa: ASSKTGAGEKLF
v_gene: TRBV18; d_gene: .; CDR3aa: ASSIPGGTDTQY
v_gene: TRBV5-1; d_gene: .; CDR3aa: ASSLAISGANVLT
v_gene: TRBV14; d_gene: .; CDR3aa: ASSQSGARGSGANVLT
v_gene: TRBV23-1; d_gene: TRBD2; CDR3aa: ASTIPGLGNNEQF
v_gene: TRBV5-4; d_gene: TRBD1; CDR3aa: ASSLGTGAYNEQF
v_gene: TRBV30; d_gene: .; CDR3aa: AWSVSLGYSGANVLT
v_gene: TRBV7-2; d_gene: TRBD2; CDR3aa: ASSPLPAGGEGTQY
v_gene: TRBV18; d_gene: TRBD1; CDR3aa: ASSPPGQRSYEQY
v_gene: TRBV28; d_gene: .; CDR3aa: ASSPTRSYEQY
v_gene: TRBV20-1; d_gene: .; CDR3aa: SASPGEEQY
v_gene: TRBV5-1; d_gene: TRBD1; CDR3aa: ASSTQGMGEDTQY
v_gene: TRBV4-2; d_gene: TRBD1; CDR3aa: ASSQDRTGGTDTQY
v_gene: TRBV5-1; d_gene: TRBD1; CDR3aa: ASSRTGDSLYEQY
v_gene: TRBV27; d_gene: TRBD2; CDR3aa: ASSLPLSSGNTGELF
v_gene: TRBV14; d_gene: TRBD2; CDR3aa: ASSQDSGSGSKQY
v_gene: TRBV28; d_gene: .; CDR3aa: ATLWADNTEAF
v_gene: TRBV5-4; d_gene: .; CDR3aa: ASSLSSRGTTNTGELF
v_gene: TRBV28; d_gene: .; CDR3aa: ASSWVPNQPQH
v_gene: TRBV11-1; d_gene: .; CDR3aa: ASSLGLAGNEQF
v_gene: TRBV5-6; d_gene: .; CDR3aa: ASSLAYGRTYNEQF
v_gene: TRBV7-8; d_gene: .; CDR3aa: ASSLGQANTEAF
v_gene: TRBV7-8; d_gene: .; CDR3aa: ASSPQWTNTEAF
v_gene: TRBV15; d_gene: TRBD1; CDR3aa: ATSRGRVGTGGVNTEAF
v_gene: TRBV6-5; d_gene: TRBD1; CDR3aa: ASSLDRGGSEAF
v_gene: TRBV29-1; d_gene: TRBD1; CDR3aa: SGGDSQNEKLF
v_gene: TRBV30; d_gene: .; CDR3aa: AWQGGSSRNIQY
v_gene: TRBV5-1; d_gene: TRBD1; CDR3aa: ASSSVRDRSMNTEAF
v_gene: TRBV10-3; d_gene: TRBD2; CDR3aa: AVSDHSGLAGGREQF
v_gene: TRBV7-7; d_gene: TRBD2; CDR3aa: ASSPGGWLAGYNEQF
v_gene: TRBV7-2; d_gene: .; CDR3aa: ASSLAGVGDTIY
v_gene: TRBV29-1; d_gene: TRBD2; CDR3aa: SAKRERGYYNEQF
v_gene: TRBV10-3; d_gene: .; CDR3aa: AISESLGGNTGELF
v_gene: TRBV7-3; d_gene: TRBD1; CDR3aa: ASSPDGDRGSNQPQH
v_gene: TRBV10-3; d_gene: .; CDR3aa: AISESGHYGYT
v_gene: TRBV30; d_gene: TRBD1; CDR3aa: AWSVRQGEWGDTEAF
v_gene: TRBV6-5; d_gene: .; CDR3aa: ASTSPNNEQF
v_gene: TRBV5-4; d_gene: .; CDR3aa: ASSPPVAGNEQF
v_gene: TRBV2; d_gene: TRBD2; CDR3aa: ASRGGTSALFTQY
v_gene: TRBV30; d_gene: .; CDR3aa: AWSGRDEQY
v_gene: TRBV28; d_gene: .; CDR3aa: ASSLLRGDIQY
v_gene: TRBV2; d_gene: TRBD1; CDR3aa: ASSTGQGESYGYT
v_gene: TRBV11-2; d_gene: .; CDR3aa: ASSLVLRGPYEQY
v_gene: TRBV5-6; d_gene: TRBD2; CDR3aa: ASSAAGGRSYEQY
v_gene: TRBV7-2; d_gene: TRBD2; CDR3aa: ASTLSSGSGKNIQY